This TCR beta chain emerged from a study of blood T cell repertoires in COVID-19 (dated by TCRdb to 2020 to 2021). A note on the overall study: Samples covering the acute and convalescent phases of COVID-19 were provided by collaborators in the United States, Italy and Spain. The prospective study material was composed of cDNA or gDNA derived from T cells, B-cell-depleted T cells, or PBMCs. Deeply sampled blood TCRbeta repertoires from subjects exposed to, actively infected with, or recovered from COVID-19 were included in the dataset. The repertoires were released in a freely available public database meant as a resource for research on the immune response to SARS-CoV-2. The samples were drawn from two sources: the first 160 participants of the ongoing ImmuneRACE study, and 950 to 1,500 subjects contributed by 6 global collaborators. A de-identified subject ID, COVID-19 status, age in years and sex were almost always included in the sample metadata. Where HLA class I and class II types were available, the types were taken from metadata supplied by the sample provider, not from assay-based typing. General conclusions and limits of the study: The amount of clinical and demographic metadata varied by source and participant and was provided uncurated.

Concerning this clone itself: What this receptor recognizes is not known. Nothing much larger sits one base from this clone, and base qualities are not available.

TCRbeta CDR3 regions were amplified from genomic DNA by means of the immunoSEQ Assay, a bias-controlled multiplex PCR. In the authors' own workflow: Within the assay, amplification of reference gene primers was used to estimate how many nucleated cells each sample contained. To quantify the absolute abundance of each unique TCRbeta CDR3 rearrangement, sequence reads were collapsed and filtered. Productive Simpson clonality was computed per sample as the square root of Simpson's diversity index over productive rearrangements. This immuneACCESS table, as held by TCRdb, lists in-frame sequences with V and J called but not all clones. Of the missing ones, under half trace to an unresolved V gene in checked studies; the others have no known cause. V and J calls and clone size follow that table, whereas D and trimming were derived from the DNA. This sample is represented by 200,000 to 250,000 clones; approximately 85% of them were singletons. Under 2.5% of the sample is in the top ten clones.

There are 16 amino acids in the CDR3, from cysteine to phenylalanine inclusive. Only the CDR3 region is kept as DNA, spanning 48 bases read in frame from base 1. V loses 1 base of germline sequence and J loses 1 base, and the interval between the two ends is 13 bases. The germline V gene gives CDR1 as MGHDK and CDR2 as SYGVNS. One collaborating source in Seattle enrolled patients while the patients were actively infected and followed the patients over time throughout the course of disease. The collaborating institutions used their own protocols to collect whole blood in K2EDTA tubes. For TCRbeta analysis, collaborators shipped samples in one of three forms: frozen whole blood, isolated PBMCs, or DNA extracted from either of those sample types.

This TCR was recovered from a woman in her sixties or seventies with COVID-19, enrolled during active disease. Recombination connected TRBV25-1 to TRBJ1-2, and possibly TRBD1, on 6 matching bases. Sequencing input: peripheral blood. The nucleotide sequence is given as TGTGCCAGCAGTGAATCTCGGGACACGATTAACTATGGCTACACCTTC. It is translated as CASSESRDTINYGYTF.